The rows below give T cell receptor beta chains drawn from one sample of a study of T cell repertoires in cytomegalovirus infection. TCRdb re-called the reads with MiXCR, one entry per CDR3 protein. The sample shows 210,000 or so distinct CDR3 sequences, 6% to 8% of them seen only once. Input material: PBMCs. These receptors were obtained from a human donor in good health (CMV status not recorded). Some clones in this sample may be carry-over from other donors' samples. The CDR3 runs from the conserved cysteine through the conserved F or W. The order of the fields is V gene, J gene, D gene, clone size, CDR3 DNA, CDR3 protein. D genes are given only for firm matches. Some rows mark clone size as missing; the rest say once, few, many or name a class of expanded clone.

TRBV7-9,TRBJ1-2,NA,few,TGTGTCAGCAGAAAGCCCCAAGGAACATTTGACTATGGCTACACCTTC,CVSRKPQGTFDYGYTF
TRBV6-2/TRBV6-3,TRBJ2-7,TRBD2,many,TGTGCCAGCAGGACGAGCGGGGGGGCTTCGGGCGAGCAGTACTTC,CASRTSGGASGEQYF
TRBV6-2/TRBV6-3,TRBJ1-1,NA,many,TGTGCCAGCAGCGCAGGGAGGAACACTGAAGCTTTCTTT,CASSAGRNTEAFF
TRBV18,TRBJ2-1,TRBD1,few,TGTGCCAGCTCACCGGGACAGATTTTCTACAATGAGCAGTTCTTC,CASSPGQIFYNEQFF
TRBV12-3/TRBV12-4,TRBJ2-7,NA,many,TGTGCCAGCAGGCTTCATTACGAGCAGTACTTC,CASRLHYEQYF
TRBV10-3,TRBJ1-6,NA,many,TGTGCCATCAGTGAACCAGGGGCTAGTTCACCCCTCCACTTT,CAISEPGASSPLHF
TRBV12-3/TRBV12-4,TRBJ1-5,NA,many,TGTGCCAGCAGTTTACCAGGGGACCAGCCCCAGCATTTT,CASSLPGDQPQHF
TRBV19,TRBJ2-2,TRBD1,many,TGTGCCAGTAGTATTCGATCAGGGGGCACCGGGGAGCTGTTTTTT,CASSIRSGGTGELFF
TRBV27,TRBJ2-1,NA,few,TGTGCCAGCAATTTAGGGGCCATACGAAACAATGAGCAGTTCTTC,CASNLGAIRNNEQFF
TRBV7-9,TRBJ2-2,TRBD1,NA,TGTGCCAGCAGCTTTAGGGACAGTGTACCCGGGGAGCTGTTTTTT,CASSFRDSVPGELFF
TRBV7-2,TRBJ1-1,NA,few,TGTGCCAGCAGCTACCTTCGAGGTGGAGTCACTGAAGCTTTCTTT,CASSYLRGGVTEAFF
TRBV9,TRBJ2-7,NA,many,TGTGCCAGCAGCCCAGCAGGGGAAGAGCAGTACTTC,CASSPAGEEQYF
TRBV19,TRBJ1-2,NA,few,TGTGCCAGTAGTATCCCCCTCGGTTACGGCTACACCTTC,CASSIPLGYGYTF
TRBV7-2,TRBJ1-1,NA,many,TGTGCCAGCAGCTTAGGGGCCTGGGGAGCTGAAGCTTTCTTT,CASSLGAWGAEAFF
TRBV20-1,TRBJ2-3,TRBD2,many,TGCAGTGCCCGCCAGACTAGCGGGGGGGCAAATACGCAGTATTTT,CSARQTSGGANTQYF
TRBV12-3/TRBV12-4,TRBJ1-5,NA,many,TGTGCCAGCGTGGGGGCCGGGGGACAGCCCCAGCATTTT,CASVGAGGQPQHF
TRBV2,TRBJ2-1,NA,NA,TGTGCCAGCAGTGAGGGGGGGGGGCTCTCCTACAATGAGCAGTTCTTC,CASSEGGGLSYNEQFF
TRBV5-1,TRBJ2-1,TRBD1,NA,TGCGCCAGCAGCTTGTTGACAGGGGGCGCCTACAATGAGCAGTTCTTC,CASSLLTGGAYNEQFF
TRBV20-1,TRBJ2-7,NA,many,TGCAGTGCTAGCGGGTCGATGGTTGGCGCCTACGAGCAGTACTTC,CSASGSMVGAYEQYF
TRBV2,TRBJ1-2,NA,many,TGTGCCAGCAGCCGGACAGACTATGGCTACACCTTC,CASSRTDYGYTF
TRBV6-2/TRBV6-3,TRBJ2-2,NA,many,TGTGCCAGCAGTTACTCGTCACAGTCCACCGGGGAGCTGTTTTTT,CASSYSSQSTGELFF
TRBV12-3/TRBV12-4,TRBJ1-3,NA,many,TGTGCCAGCAGTCCCAGTAAGCTTGGAAACACCATATATTTT,CASSPSKLGNTIYF
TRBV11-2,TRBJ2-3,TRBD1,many,TGTGCCAGCAGCTTCGCGACAGGGGGGGGACTCACAGATACGCAGTATTTT,CASSFATGGGLTDTQYF
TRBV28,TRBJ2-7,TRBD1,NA,TGTGCCAGCAGCCGGACAGGGTGGAACGAGCAGTACTTC,CASSRTGWNEQYF
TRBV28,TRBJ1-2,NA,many,TGTGCCAGCAGCCGGATTAGCATCCAAGGCTACACCTTC,CASSRISIQGYTF
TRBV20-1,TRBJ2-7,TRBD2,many,TGCAGTGTGGGGGTAGCGGGGGCCGCCTACGAGCAGTACTTC,CSVGVAGAAYEQYF
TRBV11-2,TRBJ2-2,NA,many,TGTGCCAGCAGCTTAGGAGGCATAGCTACCGGGGAGCTGTTTTTT,CASSLGGIATGELFF
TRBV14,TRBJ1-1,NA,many,TGTGCCAGCAGCCAGTCACAGGAAGCTTTCTTT,CASSQSQEAFF